The 4 T cell receptor beta chains below were found in one sample sequenced in a study of CD8+CD57+ T cells in acquired aplastic anemia. The template used for profiling TCR beta VDJ and CDR3 was genomic DNA. Each CDR3 protein gets one entry after TCRdb re-called the reads with MiXCR. The repertoire includes 400,000 to 500,000 distinct CDR3 sequences, 65% to 75% of them detected once, and more than 3.5% sits in the top ten. The source material was sorted CD4+, CD8+, or CD8+CD57+ T cells (not recorded which) from PBMCs. The receptors stem from a human donor in good health, serving as a control.

This clonotype was seen ten or more times. V and J are TRBV6-1 and TRBJ1-1; 7 bases are a match to TRBD1. This CDR3 has 17 residues. Germline V lookup: CDR1 MNHNS, CDR2 SASEGT. V gave up 0 bases and J gave up 5 bases; unmatched junction bases: 12. This CDR3 reads CASSEALHGRGRTEAFF. The CDR3 nucleotides read TGTGCCAGCAGTGAAGCGCTTCATGGCAGGGGGAGGACTGAAGCTTTCTTT.

The genes are TRBV7-8 and TRBJ2-7, with TRBD1 matching over 8 bases. With V trimmed by 5 bases and J by 11 bases, 14 bases remained unmatched. This CDR3 spans 14 amino acids. CDR1 SGHVS and CDR2 FQNEAQ come from the germline V gene. CDR3 amino acids: CASSAFDRGEWEYF. The CDR3 nucleotides read TGTGCCAGCAGCGCGTTTGACAGGGGAGAATGGGAGTACTTC. The full variable domain, its missing parts supplied by reference TRBV7-8 and TRBJ2-7, is GAGVSQSPRYKVAKRGQDVALRCDPISGHVSLFWYQQALGQGPEFLTYFQNEAQLDKSGLPSDRFFAERPEGSVSTLKIQRTQQEDSAVYLCASSAFDRGEWEYFGPGTRLTVT.

Ten or more counts support this clonotype. The chain combines TRBV5-4 with TRBJ2-5; 10 bases agree with TRBD2. Germline V gene lookup returns CDR1 SGHNT and CDR2 YYREEE (reference sequence). This CDR3 spans 15 amino acids. V lost 7 bases, J lost 5 bases, and 11 bases stayed unmatched. CDR3 residues: CASPARVAGGETQYF. The CDR3 nucleotides read TGTGCCAGCCCGGCCCGGGTAGCGGGGGGTGAGACCCAGTACTTC.

The chain's CDR3 is CASSFVASGGEETQYF. CDR3 nucleotide sequence: TGCGCCAGCAGCTTCGTAGCTAGCGGGGGGGAAGAGACCCAGTACTTC. This sequence joins TRBV5-1 and TRBJ2-5; TRBD2 matches at 12 bases. Germline V gene data show CDR1 as SGHRS and CDR2 as YFSETQ. The V gene end was trimmed by 2 bases and the J gene end by 3 bases; junction bases not matched to a gene: 5. This CDR3 comprises 16 residues.